The 25 T cell receptor beta chains below were found in one sample sequenced in a study of graft-versus-host responses after intestinal transplantation. Method: immunoSEQ multiplex PCR; TCRdb's copy keeps in-frame clones and lacks some. The table includes around 96,000 clones, 90% detected once. The material was PBMCs, obtained roughly 410 days after intestinal transplant. These receptors all stem from a human patient who received an intestinal transplant, so some T cells may come from the graft donor.

This clone was recorded a few times. The genes are TRBV5-6 and TRBJ1-5, with D uncertain. The V end lost 1 base, the J end lost 4 bases, and 12 bases lay between the germline ends. Germline V lookup: CDR1 SGHDT, CDR2 YYEEEE. This CDR3 comprises 15 residues. CDR3 nucleotides: TGTGCCAGCAGCTTGCTGGATGCTCGGAATCAGCCCCAGCATTTT. This gives the protein CASSLLDARNQPQHF.

This clone was observed once. The chain recombines TRBV4-1 with TRBJ2-7, with 7 nucleotides matching TRBD1. V dropped 4 bases and J dropped 0; count of bases not matched to a gene: 0. Germline assignment: CDR1 MGHRA and CDR2 YSYEKL. The CDR3 is 13 amino acids. The CDR3 region is CASSRDSSYEQYF. CDR3 nucleotides: TGCGCCAGCAGCCGGGACAGCTCCTACGAGCAGTACTTC.

This clone occurred a few times. The chain links TRBV6-4 to TRBJ2-3, with 11 bases lining up with TRBD2. The CDR3 totals 16 residues. CDR1 and CDR2 (germline): MRHNA, SNTAGT. The J segment lost 0 bases and the V segment lost 4 bases, leaving 3 bases of the junction unmatched. The CDR3 DNA reads as TGTGCCAGCAGTGGGCTAGCGGGGGGTAGCACAGATACGCAGTATTTT. Translating it yields CASSGLAGGSTDTQYF.

The V call is TRBV21-1, the J call TRBJ1-1; the table calls TRBD1, which could not be checked here. TRBV21-1 is tagged as a pseudogene. The CDR3 has 11 residues. CDR3 nucleotides: TGTGCCAGCACCAACCAGACTGAAGCTTTCTTT. It yields the protein CASTNQTEAFF.

V is TRBV19 and J is TRBJ2-5; no definite D call. There are 12 residues in the CDR3. CDR1 is LNHDA and CDR2 is SQIVND in the germline V gene (reference sequence). Between the trimmed V and J ends, which lost 3 bases and 2 bases, there was a span of 4 bases. This chain's CDR3 is CASSMGQETQYF. CDR3 nucleotides: TGTGCCAGTAGTATGGGGCAAGAGACCCAGTACTTC.

This clone was seen just once. The chain combines TRBV12-5 with TRBJ1-5; no clear D gene. V was trimmed by 6 bases and J by 9 bases, leaving 15 bases between them. Germline lookup yields CDR1 LGHNT and CDR2 FRNRAP. There are 13 residues in the CDR3. CDR3 sequence: CASGPERPWPQHF. Here the CDR3 DNA reads TGTGCTAGTGGCCCAGAACGCCCGTGGCCCCAGCATTTT. Complete variable domain (other parts from reference TRBV12-5 and TRBJ1-5): DARVTQTPRHKVTEMGQEVTMRCQPILGHNTVFWYRQTMMQGLELLAYFRNRAPLDDSGMPKDRFSAEMPDATLATLKIQPSEPRDSAVYFCASGPERPWPQHFGDGTRLSIL.

V gene TRBV5-6 combines with J gene TRBJ1-4; possibly TRBD1 for D (6 bases). Germline V gene lookup returns CDR1 SGHDT and CDR2 YYEEEE. Trimming removed 0 bases at V and 5 bases at J, with 11 bases between. The CDR3 is 15 amino acids. Here the CDR3 DNA reads TGTGCCAGCAGCTTGGGACAGGCACCAAATGAAAAACTGTTTTTT. Amino acid sequence: CASSLGQAPNEKLFF.

A word on this clone: The sample has other DNA sequences that encode this CDR3 too. The V gene is TRBV7-9, the J gene TRBJ1-5; no definite D call. V lost 1 base to trimming and J lost 7 bases, with 5 bases between them. This CDR3 contains 12 residues. Germline CDR1 reads SEHNR; CDR2 reads FQNEAQ (reference sequence). CDR3 in amino acids: CASSLGGQPQHF. The CDR3 region has the DNA TGTGCCAGCAGCTTAGGGGGACAGCCCCAGCATTTT.

This chain connects TRBV9 to TRBJ1-2, with 7 bases fitting TRBD1. The CDR3 is made up of 14 amino acids. Germline V gene lookup returns CDR1 SGDLS and CDR2 YYNGEE. V gave up 4 bases and J gave up 4 bases; unmatched junction bases: 7. The CDR3, as DNA: TGTGCCAGCAGCTCTTGGGGACAGCCCTATGGCTACACCTTC. This gives the protein CASSSWGQPYGYTF.

The chain has TRBV4-2 and TRBJ2-7; D is uncertain. The CDR3 is 12 residues long. Germline CDR1 and CDR2: LGHNA and YNFKEQ. Trimming cost V 1 base and J 5 bases, with 6 bases left between them. The CDR3 DNA is TGTGCCAGCAGCCAAGGGGCAGACGAGCAGTACTTC. Translation gives CASSQGADEQYF.

This chain connects TRBV6-1 to TRBJ2-3; the D gene is possibly TRBD2 (6 bases). Trimming cost V 2 bases and J 2 bases, with 20 bases left between them. Per germline, CDR1 MNHNS and CDR2 SASEGT. This CDR3 has 18 amino acids. DNA of the CDR3: TGTGCCAGCAGTGAAAACGGCTTGTGGGACTTAAACACAGATACGCAGTATTTT. This translates into CASSENGLWDLNTDTQYF.

The V call is TRBV9, the J call TRBJ2-5; TRBD2 matches 9 bases. The CDR3 covers 15 residues. The V and J ends lost 3 bases and 4 bases, in that order; junction bases with no gene match: 7. CDR1 SGDLS and CDR2 YYNGEE come from the germline V gene. The DNA of the CDR3 is TGTGCCAGCAGCGGTAGCGGGGGTTGGGGAGAGACCCAGTACTTC. Residues: CASSGSGGWGETQYF.

This clone was picked up one time. The chain employs TRBV10-3 and TRBJ1-3, with 7 bases that match TRBD1. The germline CDR1 and CDR2 sequences are ENHRY and SYGVKD. CDR3 length: 15 amino acids. V lost 4 bases to trimming and J lost 4 bases; unmatched junction nucleotides: 7. CDR3 loop: CAISGLTGTGNTIYF. The CDR3 DNA reads TGTGCCATCAGTGGGCTGACAGGGACGGGAAACACCATATATTTT.

V gene TRBV13 combines with J gene TRBJ1-2; 8 bases are a match to TRBD1. This CDR3 spans 16 amino acids. V trimming: 0 bases; J trimming: 5 bases; junction bases outside the gene matches: 8. Germline-derived CDR1 and CDR2 are PRHDT and FYEKMQ (reference sequence). CDR3 bases: TGTGCCAGCAGCTTAGGCCGAACAGGGGGACGTTATGGCTACACCTTC. Protein product: CASSLGRTGGRYGYTF.

This clone has just one count. Written as DNA, the CDR3 is TGTGCCAGCATTTGGGGGGGGAGTGAAGCTTTCTTT. Residues: CASIWGGSEAFF. The chain links TRBV2 to TRBJ1-1; D possibly corresponds to TRBD1 (5 bases). This CDR3 has 12 residues. Trimming took 7 bases from V and 7 from J, leaving 13 bases between them. From germline, CDR1 is SNHLY and CDR2 FYNNEI.

This sequence joins TRBV5-1 and TRBJ2-7; 9 nucleotides agree with TRBD2. The CDR3 spans 13 residues. V trimming: 7 bases; J trimming: 0 bases; junction bases outside the gene matches: 2. The germline CDR1 and CDR2 sequences are SGHRS and YFSETQ. The CDR3 coding sequence is TGCGCCAGCCAGCGGGGGGACTCCTACGAGCAGTACTTC. This gives the protein CASQRGDSYEQYF.

V is TRBV4-1 and J is TRBJ2-3, with TRBD2 matching over 9 bases. CDR1 is MGHRA and CDR2 is YSYEKL in the germline V gene. J was trimmed by 2 bases and V by 1 base; bases with no gene match: 7. The CDR3 has 17 amino acids. CDR3: CASSQGRGGAPTDTQYF. For the CDR3, the DNA is TGCGCCAGCAGCCAAGGGCGGGGGGGGGCCCCCACAGATACGCAGTATTTT.

The gene calls are TRBV10-3 and TRBJ1-6; 8 nucleotides agree with TRBD1. This CDR3 contains 14 residues. The V and J ends lost 4 bases and 7 bases, in that order; junction bases with no gene match: 3. Germline V gene lookup returns CDR1 ENHRY and CDR2 SYGVKD. In nucleotides, the CDR3 is TGTGCCATCAGTGGGACAGGGAAGAATTCACCCCTCCACTTT. Its translation: CAISGTGKNSPLHF.

This rearrangement joins TRBV4-1 to TRBJ2-7; unclear D gene. Germline V gives CDR1 MGHRA, CDR2 YSYEKL. This CDR3 is built from 16 residues. V was shortened by 0 bases and J by 2 bases, with 14 bases between the two germline ends. CDR3 in DNA: TGCGCCAGCAGCCAAGATCGGAAGGAAGGCGCCTACGAGCAGTACTTC. Protein sequence: CASSQDRKEGAYEQYF.

V usage is TRBV12-5 and J usage is TRBJ1-2; maybe TRBD1 (6 bases). This CDR3 spans 16 amino acids. V dropped 1 base and J dropped 4 bases, with 16 bases sitting between them. Per germline, CDR1 LGHNT and CDR2 FRNRAP. CDR3 in DNA: TGTGCTAGTGGTTTGGGCGAGGGGGACTCGGGCTATGGCTACACCTTC. Amino acids: CASGLGEGDSGYGYTF. Drawing the rest from reference TRBV12-5 and TRBJ1-2, the complete variable domain is DARVTQTPRHKVTEMGQEVTMRCQPILGHNTVFWYRQTMMQGLELLAYFRNRAPLDDSGMPKDRFSAEMPDATLATLKIQPSEPRDSAVYFCASGLGEGDSGYGYTFGSGTRLTVV.

The chain links TRBV9 to TRBJ2-6; 7 nucleotides agree with TRBD1. The V segment lost 0 bases and the J segment 1 base; nucleotides outside the gene matches: 4. The CDR3 consists of 17 residues. Germline values: CDR1 SGDLS, CDR2 YYNGEE. As DNA, the CDR3 is TGTGCCAGCAGCGTAGGCAGGGGGATTTCTGGGGCCAACGTCCTGACTTTC. It codes for CASSVGRGISGANVLTF.

CDR3 coding DNA: TGTGCCAGCAGAAGGACAGGGTTAATCTATGGCTACACCTTC. This codes for CASRRTGLIYGYTF. The J gene is TRBJ1-2, the V gene TRBV6-1, with 8 bases matching TRBD1. CDR3 length: 14 amino acids. V trimming: 6 bases; J trimming: 4 bases; junction bases outside the gene matches: 7. CDR1 is MNHNS and CDR2 is SASEGT in the germline V gene.

This rearrangement joins TRBV6-1 to TRBJ1-4, with D tentatively TRBD1 (6 bases). Deletions cut 2 bases from V and 8 bases from J, with 21 bases between. This CDR3 comprises 17 residues. Germline lookup yields CDR1 MNHNS and CDR2 SASEGT. As DNA, the CDR3 is TGTGCCAGCAGTGAAAGGGGGTCCGGGTCCCGAGGGGAAAAACTGTTTTTT. Its protein product is CASSERGSGSRGEKLFF.

The chain carries TRBV7-6 and TRBJ2-7, with D maybe TRBD2 (6 bases). V was shortened by 1 base and J by 4 bases, with 11 bases between the two germline ends. Germline V lookup: CDR1 SGHVS, CDR2 FNYEAQ. The CDR3 loop spans 14 amino acids. Here the CDR3 DNA reads TGTGCCAGCAGCTTAGGGGAGGAAGGGTACGAGCAGTACTTC. Translated: CASSLGEEGYEQYF.

V gene TRBV27 combines with J gene TRBJ1-2; 7 positions match TRBD1. CDR1 and CDR2 from the germline V gene are MNHEY and SMNVEV (reference sequence). The J segment lost 8 bases and the V segment lost 0 bases, leaving 9 bases of the junction unmatched. The CDR3 runs to 15 residues. The CDR3 here is CASSLSRGQGDGYTF. CDR3 DNA: TGTGCCAGCAGTTTATCGAGAGGCCAGGGGGACGGCTACACCTTC.